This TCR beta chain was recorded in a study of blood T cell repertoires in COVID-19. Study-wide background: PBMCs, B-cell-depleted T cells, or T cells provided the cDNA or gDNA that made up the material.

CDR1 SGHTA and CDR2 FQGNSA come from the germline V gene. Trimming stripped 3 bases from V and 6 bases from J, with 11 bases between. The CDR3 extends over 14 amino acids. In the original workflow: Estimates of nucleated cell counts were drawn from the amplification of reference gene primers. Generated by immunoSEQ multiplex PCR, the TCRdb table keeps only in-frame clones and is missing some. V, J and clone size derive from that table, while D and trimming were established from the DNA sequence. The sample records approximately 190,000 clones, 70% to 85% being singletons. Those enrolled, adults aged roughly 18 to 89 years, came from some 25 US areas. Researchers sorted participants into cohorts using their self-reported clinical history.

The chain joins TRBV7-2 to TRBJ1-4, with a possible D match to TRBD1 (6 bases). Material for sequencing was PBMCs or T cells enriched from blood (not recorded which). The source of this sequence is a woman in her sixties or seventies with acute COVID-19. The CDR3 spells CASSFYRVDEKLFF. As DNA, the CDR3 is TGTGCCAGCAGCTTTTACAGGGTTGATGAAAAACTGTTTTTT.